This TCR beta chain was observed in a study of T cell repertoires in cytomegalovirus infection. TCRdb reprocessed the reads with MiXCR, giving one entry per CDR3 protein. The table includes about 180,000 distinct CDR3 sequences, approximately 15% detected once. Sample: PBMCs. The sequence was collected from a human donor in good health (CMV status not recorded). Some clones in this sample may be carry-over from other donors' samples.

Here the CDR3 reads CSVAGTHEQYF. CDR3 nucleotides: TGCAGCGTTGCCGGGACCCACGAGCAGTACTTC. The chain links TRBV29-1 to TRBJ2-7; either TRBD1 or TRBD2 may supply D (5 bases each). The germline V and J ends were trimmed by 4 bases and 5 bases, with 9 bases remaining between them. Germline V gene data show CDR1 as SQVTM and CDR2 as ANQGSEA. This CDR3 contains 11 residues.